The next 17 T cell receptor beta chains were all read from a single sample in a study of shared clonotypes between healthy human individuals. Generated by immunoSEQ multiplex PCR, the TCRdb table keeps only in-frame clones and is missing some. The sample holds some 1 million clones, 75% seen once. Sequencing used memory CD4+ T cells sorted from blood. Subset given: CD45RA-negative fraction. These receptors came from a man aged 18 to 29 in good health.

The V gene is TRBV7-2, the J gene TRBJ2-3, with 10 bases that match TRBD1. The CDR3 sequence is 16 residues long. Germline-derived CDR1 and CDR2 are SGHTA and FQGNSA. V lost 5 bases and J lost 5; bases outside the gene matches: 10. The CDR3 sequence is CASSKTGQGDIDTQYF. In DNA form, the CDR3 reads TGTGCCAGCAGCAAAACCGGACAGGGGGATATAGATACGCAGTATTTT.

The gene calls are TRBV4-3 and TRBJ2-5; D not certain. Germline V gene lookup returns CDR1 LGHNA and CDR2 YSLEER. Between the trimmed V and J ends, which lost 2 bases and 2 bases, there was a span of 15 bases. The CDR3 contains 16 residues. Written as DNA, the CDR3 is TGCGCCAGCAGCCAACTACTGCAGTTCGGACAAGAGACCCAGTACTTC. This encodes CASSQLLQFGQETQYF.

The chain joins TRBV9 to TRBJ1-4; TRBD1 agrees at 7 bases. The V segment lost 3 bases and the J segment 0 bases; nucleotides outside the gene matches: 5. Germline V gives CDR1 SGDLS, CDR2 YYNGEE. The CDR3 spans 16 residues. The CDR3 DNA reads TGTGCCAGCAGCGGGAGGGGGACAGCAACTAATGAAAAACTGTTTTTT. It encodes CASSGRGTATNEKLFF. Looking up the rest from reference TRBV9 and TRBJ1-4 gives the full variable domain: DSGVTQTPKHLITATGQRVTLRCSPRSGDLSVYWYQQSLDQGLQFLIQYYNGEERAKGNILERFSAQQFPDLHSELNLSSLELGDSALYFCASSGRGTATNEKLFFGSGTQLSVL.

J is TRBJ2-1 and V is TRBV5-4, with TRBD2 matching 7 bases. Germline V gene lookup returns CDR1 SGHNT and CDR2 YYREEE (reference sequence). This CDR3 contains 15 residues. V lost 4 bases to trimming and J lost 4 bases; unmatched junction nucleotides: 8. CDR3 in DNA: TGTGCCAGCAGCAGCGACGGGGGGAGATACAATGAGCAGTTCTTC. It codes for CASSSDGGRYNEQFF.

The gene calls are TRBV6-6 and TRBJ2-5; the D gene could be TRBD1 or TRBD2 (5 bases each). The V end lost 6 bases, the J end lost 2 bases, and 10 bases lay between the germline ends. The germline CDR1 and CDR2 sequences are MNHNY and SVGAGI (reference sequence). The CDR3 covers 13 residues. The CDR3 reads CASRNGAQETQYF. The DNA for the CDR3 is TGTGCCAGCAGAAACGGGGCACAAGAGACCCAGTACTTC.

V gene TRBV5-1 combines with J gene TRBJ2-7, with 8 bases identical to TRBD1. Germline V gene sequence: CDR1 SGHRS, CDR2 YFSETQ. The CDR3 is 17 amino acids. V trimming: 0 bases; J trimming: 5 bases; junction bases outside the gene matches: 13. CDR3 residues: CASSLAGERQGIHEQYF. As DNA, the CDR3 is TGCGCCAGCAGCTTGGCAGGCGAGAGACAGGGGATCCACGAGCAGTACTTC.

This clone was seen many times. The chain recombines TRBV7-9 with TRBJ2-5, with TRBD2 matching over 7 bases. CDR3 size: 12 residues. The J segment lost 3 bases and the V segment lost 10 bases, leaving 5 bases of the junction unmatched. Per the germline V gene, CDR1 is SEHNR and CDR2 is FQNEAQ (reference sequence). For the CDR3, the DNA is TGTGCCATCAAGGCGGGGGAAGAGACCCAGTACTTC. Its translation: CAIKAGEETQYF.

The V and J genes are TRBV19 and TRBJ1-3, with a possible D match to TRBD1 (6 bases). Deletions cut 7 bases from V and 0 bases from J, with 10 bases between. CDR3 length: 14 amino acids. Germline V gene data show CDR1 as LNHDA and CDR2 as SQIVND (reference sequence). The CDR3 region has the DNA TGTGCCAGTATCGCGGACAGCTCTGGAAACACCATATATTTT. Amino acids: CASIADSSGNTIYF.

Regarding this clone: Other nucleotide sequences from this sample produce the same CDR3. The rearrangement links TRBV10-1 to TRBJ2-2; D unresolved. The CDR3 sequence is 13 residues long. The V and J ends lost 2 bases and 5 bases respectively, with 6 bases between them. The germline V gene has CDR1 WNHNN and CDR2 SYGVQD (reference sequence). The CDR3 spells CASSERVTGELFF. For the CDR3, the DNA is TGCGCCAGCAGTGAGAGGGTAACCGGGGAGCTGTTTTTT.

The gene calls are TRBV7-2 and TRBJ2-7; the D gene is possibly TRBD2 (6 bases). Germline CDR1 and CDR2: SGHTA and FQGNSA. The CDR3 covers 14 residues. Trimming cost V 8 bases and J 2 bases, with 16 bases left between them. The CDR3 region is CASDPGADPYEQYF. As DNA, the CDR3 is TGTGCCAGCGACCCGGGAGCAGATCCCTACGAGCAGTACTTC. Based on the CDR3 plus reference TRBV7-2 and TRBJ2-7, the full variable domain is GAGVSQSPSNKVTEKGKDVELRCDPISGHTALYWYRQSLGQGLEFLIYFQGNSAPDKSGLPSDRFSAERTGGSVSTLTIQRTQQEDSAVYLCASDPGADPYEQYFGPGTRLTVT.

This clone occurred a few times. The chain has TRBV2 and TRBJ2-4; 10 bases align to TRBD2. The ends lost 1 base at V and 0 bases at J; junction bases unmatched: 0. The germline CDR1 and CDR2 sequences are SNHLY and FYNNEI. The CDR3 spans 16 residues. For the CDR3, the DNA is TGTGCCAGCAGTGAAGGACTAGCGGGAGCCAAAAACATTCAGTACTTC. Residues: CASSEGLAGAKNIQYF.

The CDR3 DNA sequence: TGCGCCAGCAGCTTCGGGACAGAGAAACAAGAGACCCAGTACTTC. Its translation is CASSFGTEKQETQYF. The chain employs TRBV5-1 and TRBJ2-5; TRBD1 matches at 7 bases. The junction had 6 bases not matched to a gene; V was cut back by 2 bases and J by 2 bases. This CDR3 region has 15 residues. Per the germline V gene, CDR1 is SGHRS and CDR2 is YFSETQ.

V usage is TRBV5-1 and J usage is TRBJ1-2; D remains ambiguous. V was pared by 1 base and J by 1 base, with 14 bases between. This CDR3 comprises 16 residues. Germline CDR1 SGHRS, CDR2 YFSETQ. The chain's CDR3 is CASSLTASKDNYGYTF. DNA of the CDR3: TGCGCCAGCAGCTTGACGGCCAGTAAAGATAACTATGGCTACACCTTC.

The chain uses TRBV10-3 and TRBJ1-2, with D perhaps matching TRBD1 (6 bases). Germline assignment: CDR1 ENHRY and CDR2 SYGVKD. This CDR3 is built from 17 residues. V was clipped by 7 bases and J by 0 bases, with 21 bases between them. The CDR3 reads CAIKGRTEAGANYGYTF. The CDR3 coding sequence is TGTGCCATCAAAGGGCGGACAGAGGCAGGTGCTAACTATGGCTACACCTTC.

This chain joins TRBV10-3 and TRBJ2-1; D is ambiguous. Germline values: CDR1 ENHRY, CDR2 SYGVKD. Trimming cost V 5 bases and J 7 bases, with 18 bases left between them. The CDR3 consists of 15 residues. CDR3 in DNA: TGTGCCATCAGTCCTTCCGGGCCCCGAATGAATGAGCAGTTCTTC. Protein sequence: CAISPSGPRMNEQFF.

V usage is TRBV27 and J usage is TRBJ2-2; 11 bases line up with TRBD1. There are 15 residues in the CDR3. V lost 6 bases, J lost 7 bases, and 7 bases stayed unmatched. Germline values: CDR1 MNHEY, CDR2 SMNVEV (reference sequence). CDR3 nucleotide sequence: TGTGCCAGCAGCCCAGGACAGGGGGCGGGCGGGGAGCTGTTTTTT. Protein sequence: CASSPGQGAGGELFF.

The V and J genes are TRBV7-2 and TRBJ1-2, with D tentatively TRBD1 (6 bases). The ends were cut back, 1 base at V and 7 bases at J, with 13 bases in the middle. The length of the CDR3 is 14 residues. The germline V gene encodes CDR1 SGHTA and CDR2 FQGNSA. CDR3: CASSLGGASAGYTF. The CDR3 DNA follows: TGTGCCAGCAGCTTAGGGGGGGCTTCAGCTGGCTACACCTTC.